The clone carrying this TCR beta chain was seen ten or more times. Its antigen is currently unknown. The ends were cut back, 10 bases at V and 2 bases at J, with 13 bases in the middle. This CDR3 comprises 13 residues. Germline values: CDR1 SEHNR, CDR2 FQNEAQ (reference sequence). The data derive from a study of T cell repertoires in cytomegalovirus infection. Study details: In the study, CMV epitopes included recently identified HLA-C-restricted and well-studied HLA-B-restricted ones.

TCRdb fed the reads into MiXCR, producing one record per CDR3 protein. Of about 830,000 distinct CDR3 sequences in the sample, roughly 33% are singletons; the top ten hold 12%. Whole-study findings and limits: Ex vivo responses were dominated by HLA-C-restricted CMV-specific TCR beta clonotypes.

This clonotype was sampled from a human donor in good health (CMV status not recorded). Some clones in this sample may be carry-over from other donors' samples. The rearrangement uses TRBV7-9 and TRBJ2-3; no clear D. This specimen was cultured CD8+ T cells from PBMCs, taken from culture after CMV antigen stimulation. DNA for the CDR3: TGTGCCACGGCTGGGCGTGACACAGATACGCAGTATTTT. It codes for CATAGRDTDTQYF.